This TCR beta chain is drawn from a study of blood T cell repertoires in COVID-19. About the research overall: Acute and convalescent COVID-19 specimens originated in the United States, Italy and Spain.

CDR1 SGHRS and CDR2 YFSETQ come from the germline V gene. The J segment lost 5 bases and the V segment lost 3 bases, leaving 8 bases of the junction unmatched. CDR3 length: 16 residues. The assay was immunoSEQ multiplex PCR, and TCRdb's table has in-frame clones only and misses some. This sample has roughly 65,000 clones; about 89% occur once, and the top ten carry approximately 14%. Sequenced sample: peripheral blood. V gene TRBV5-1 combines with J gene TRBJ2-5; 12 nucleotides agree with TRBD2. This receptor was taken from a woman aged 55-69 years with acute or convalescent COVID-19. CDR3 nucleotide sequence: TGCGCCAGCAGCTGGGCTAGCGGGGGGGCGAGTGAGACCCAGTACTTC. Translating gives CASSWASGGASETQYF.